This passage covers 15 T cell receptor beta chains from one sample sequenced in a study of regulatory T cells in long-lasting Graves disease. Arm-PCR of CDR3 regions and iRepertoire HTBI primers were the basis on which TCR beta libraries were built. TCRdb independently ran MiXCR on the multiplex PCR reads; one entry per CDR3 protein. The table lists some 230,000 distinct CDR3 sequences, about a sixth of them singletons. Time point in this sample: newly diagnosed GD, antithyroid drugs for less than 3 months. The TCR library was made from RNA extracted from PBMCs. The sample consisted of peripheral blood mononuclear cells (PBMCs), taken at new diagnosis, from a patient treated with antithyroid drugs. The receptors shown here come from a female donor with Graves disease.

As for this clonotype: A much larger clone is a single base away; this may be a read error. The CDR3 loop is CSARELGSSYEEYF. The CDR3 coding sequence is TGCAGTGCTAGAGAGCTAGGGAGCTCCTACGAGGAGTACTTC. The rearrangement joins TRBV20-1 to TRBJ2-3, with a possible D match to TRBD2 (5 bases). CDR1 DFQATT and CDR2 SNEGSKA come from the germline V gene (reference sequence). This CDR3 contains 14 residues.

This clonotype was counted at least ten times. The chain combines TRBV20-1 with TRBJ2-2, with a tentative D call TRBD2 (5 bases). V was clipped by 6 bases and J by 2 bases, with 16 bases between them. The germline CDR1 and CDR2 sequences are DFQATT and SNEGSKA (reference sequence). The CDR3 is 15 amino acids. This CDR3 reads CSARIRETNTGELFF. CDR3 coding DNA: TGCAGTGCCAGGATTAGGGAGACCAACACCGGGGAGCTGTTTTTT.

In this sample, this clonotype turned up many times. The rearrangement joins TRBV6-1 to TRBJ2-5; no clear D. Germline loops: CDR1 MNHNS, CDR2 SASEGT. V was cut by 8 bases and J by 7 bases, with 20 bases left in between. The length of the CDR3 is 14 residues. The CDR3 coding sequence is TGTGCCAGCGGCTCGGACCCATCCGAGGCGACCCAGTACTTC. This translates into CASGSDPSEATQYF.

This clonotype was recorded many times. The CDR3 nucleotides are TGCAGTGCTAGTGACCCCGGGACAGGGACTAATTCACCCCTCCACTTT. Protein sequence: CSASDPGTGTNSPLHF. V gene TRBV20-1 combines with J gene TRBJ1-6; 9 bases are shared with TRBD1. The trim removed 3 bases at V and 6 bases at J, leaving 9 bases unmatched. This CDR3 spans 16 amino acids. Germline CDR1 reads DFQATT; CDR2 reads SNEGSKA (reference sequence).

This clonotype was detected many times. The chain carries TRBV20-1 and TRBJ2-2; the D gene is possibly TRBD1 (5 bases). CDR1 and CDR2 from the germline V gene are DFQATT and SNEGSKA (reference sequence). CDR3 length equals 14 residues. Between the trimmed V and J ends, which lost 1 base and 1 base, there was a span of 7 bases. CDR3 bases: TGCAGTGCTAGAGCCAGGGAGAACACCGGGGAGCTGTTTTTT. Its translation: CSARARENTGELFF.

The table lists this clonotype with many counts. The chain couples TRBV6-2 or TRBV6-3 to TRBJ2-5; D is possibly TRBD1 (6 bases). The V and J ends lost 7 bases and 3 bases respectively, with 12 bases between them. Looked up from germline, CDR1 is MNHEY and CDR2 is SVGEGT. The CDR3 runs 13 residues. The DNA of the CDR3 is TGTGCCAGCACTATCACAGGGAAAGAGACCCAGTACTTC. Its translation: CASTITGKETQYF.

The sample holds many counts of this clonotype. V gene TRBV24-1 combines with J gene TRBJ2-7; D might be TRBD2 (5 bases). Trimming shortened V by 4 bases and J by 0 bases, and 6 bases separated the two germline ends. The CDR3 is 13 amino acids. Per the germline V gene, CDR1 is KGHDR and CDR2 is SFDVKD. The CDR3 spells CATSEAGSYEQYF. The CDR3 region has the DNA TGTGCCACCAGTGAGGCGGGCTCCTACGAGCAGTACTTC.

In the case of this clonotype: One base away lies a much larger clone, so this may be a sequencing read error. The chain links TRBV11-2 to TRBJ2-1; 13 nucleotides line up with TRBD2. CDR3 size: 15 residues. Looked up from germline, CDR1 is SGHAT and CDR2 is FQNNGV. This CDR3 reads CASRGLAGNYNEHFF. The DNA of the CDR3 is TGTGCCAGCAGGGGACTAGCGGGAAACTACAATGAGCACTTCTTC. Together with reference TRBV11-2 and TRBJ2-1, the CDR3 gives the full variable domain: EAGVAQSPRYKIIEKRQSVAFWCNPISGHATLYWYQQILGQGPKLLIQFQNNGVVDDSQLPKDRFSAERLKGVDSTLKIQPAKLEDSAVYLCASRGLAGNYNEHFFGPGTRLTVL.

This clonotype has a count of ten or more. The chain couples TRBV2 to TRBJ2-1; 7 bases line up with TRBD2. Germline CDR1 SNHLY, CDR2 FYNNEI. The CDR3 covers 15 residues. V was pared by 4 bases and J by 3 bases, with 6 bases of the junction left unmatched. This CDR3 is CASSAPGRGYNEQFF. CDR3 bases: TGTGCCAGCAGTGCCCCGGGGAGGGGCTACAATGAGCAGTTCTTC.

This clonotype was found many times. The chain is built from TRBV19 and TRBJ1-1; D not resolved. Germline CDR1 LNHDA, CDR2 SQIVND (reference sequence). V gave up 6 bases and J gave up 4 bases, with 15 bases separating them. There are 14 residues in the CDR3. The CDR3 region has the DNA TGTGCCAGTAGGCCGGGCTCAGAGGGCACTGAAGCTTTCTTT. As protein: CASRPGSEGTEAFF.

As DNA, the CDR3 is TGTGCCAGCAGCTTATCCTATTACAATGAGCAGTTCTTC. This gives the protein CASSLSYYNEQFF. The chain combines TRBV7-2 with TRBJ2-1; D not certain. The CDR3 spans 13 residues. Per the germline V gene, CDR1 is SGHTA and CDR2 is FQGNSA. V was shortened by 2 bases and J by 4 bases, with 6 bases between the two germline ends.

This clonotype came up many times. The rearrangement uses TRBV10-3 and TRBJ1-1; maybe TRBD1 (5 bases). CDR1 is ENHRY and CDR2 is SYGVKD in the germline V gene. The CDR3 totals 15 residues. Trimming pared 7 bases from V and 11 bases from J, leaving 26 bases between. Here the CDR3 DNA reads TGTGCCATCACCCCCGTGGAAGGGGACGTTAAGGGGGCTTTCTTT. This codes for CAITPVEGDVKGAFF.

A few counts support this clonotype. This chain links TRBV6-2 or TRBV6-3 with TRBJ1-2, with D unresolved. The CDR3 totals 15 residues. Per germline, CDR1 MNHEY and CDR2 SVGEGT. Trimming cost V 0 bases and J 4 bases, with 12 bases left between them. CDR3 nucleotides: TGTGCCAGCAGTTACTCGATTGGTCAGTTCTATGGCTACACCTTC. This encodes CASSYSIGQFYGYTF.

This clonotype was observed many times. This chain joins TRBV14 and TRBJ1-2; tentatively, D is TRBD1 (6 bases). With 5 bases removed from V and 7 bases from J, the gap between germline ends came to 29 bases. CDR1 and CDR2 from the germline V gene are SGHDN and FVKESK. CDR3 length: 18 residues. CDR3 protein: CASSSSGALGPRSGGYTF. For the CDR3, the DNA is TGTGCCAGCAGCTCCTCAGGGGCCCTGGGCCCACGATCGGGTGGCTACACCTTC.

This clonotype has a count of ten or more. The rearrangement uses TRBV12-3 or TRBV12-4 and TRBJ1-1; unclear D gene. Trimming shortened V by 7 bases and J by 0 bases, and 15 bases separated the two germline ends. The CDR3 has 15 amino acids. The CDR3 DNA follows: TGTGCCAGCACCCCCTTAGGTCGCATGAACACTGAAGCTTTCTTT. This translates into CASTPLGRMNTEAFF.